Listed here is a single TCR beta chain. These data originate in a study of blood T cell repertoires in COVID-19. Generated by immunoSEQ multiplex PCR, the TCRdb table keeps only in-frame clones and is missing some. The sample records about 200,000 clones, approximately 90% being singletons. With 4 bases removed from V and 6 bases from J, the gap between germline ends came to 12 bases. This CDR3 spans 13 amino acids. CDR1 and CDR2 from the germline V gene are KGHSY and FQNENV. The V and J genes are TRBV16 and TRBJ1-2, with TRBD1 as a possible D gene (6 bases). The sample was peripheral blood. This TCR came from a man aged 25-45 years with acute or convalescent COVID-19. In DNA, the CDR3 is TGTGCCAGCAGCCCCCGGGGGGCGGATGGCTACACCTTC. Translated, it gives CASSPRGADGYTF.